This T cell receptor (beta chain) was captured in a study of shared clonotypes between healthy human individuals. Profiled with immunoSEQ multiplex PCR; TCRdb holds only in-frame clones, not every one. This sample yields hundreds of thousands of clones, of which around 96% are seen a single time; about 0.054% belongs to the top ten. Input material: naive CD4+ T cells sorted from blood. The sample's subset: CD45RA+ positively selected. This clonotype was sampled from a young woman in good health.

The chain's CDR3 is CASSPRGQPYGYTF. In DNA, the CDR3 is TGTGCCAGCAGCCCCCGTGGGCAGCCGTATGGCTACACCTTC. The V call is TRBV5-6, the J call TRBJ1-2, with D unresolved. Looked up from germline, CDR1 is SGHDT and CDR2 is YYEEEE. V dropped 4 bases and J dropped 5 bases, with 15 bases sitting between them. This CDR3 has 14 amino acids.